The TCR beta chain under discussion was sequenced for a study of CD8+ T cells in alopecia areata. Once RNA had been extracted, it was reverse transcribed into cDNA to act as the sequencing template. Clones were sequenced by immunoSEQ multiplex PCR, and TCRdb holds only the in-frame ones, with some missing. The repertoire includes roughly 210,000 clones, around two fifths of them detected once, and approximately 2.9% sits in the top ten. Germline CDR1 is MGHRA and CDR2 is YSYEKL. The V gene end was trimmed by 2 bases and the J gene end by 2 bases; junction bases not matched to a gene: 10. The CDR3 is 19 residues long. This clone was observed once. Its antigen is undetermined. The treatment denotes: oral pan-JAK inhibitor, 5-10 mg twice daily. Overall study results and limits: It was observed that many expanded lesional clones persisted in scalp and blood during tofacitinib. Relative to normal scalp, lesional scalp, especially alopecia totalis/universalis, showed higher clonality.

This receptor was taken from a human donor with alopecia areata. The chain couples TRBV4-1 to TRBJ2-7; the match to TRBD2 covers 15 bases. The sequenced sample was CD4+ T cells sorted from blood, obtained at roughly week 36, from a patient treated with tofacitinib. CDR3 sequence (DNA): TGCGCCAGCAGCCAACGATTACCGGGACTAGCGGGAGGCCCCTACGAGCAGTACTTC. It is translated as CASSQRLPGLAGGPYEQYF.